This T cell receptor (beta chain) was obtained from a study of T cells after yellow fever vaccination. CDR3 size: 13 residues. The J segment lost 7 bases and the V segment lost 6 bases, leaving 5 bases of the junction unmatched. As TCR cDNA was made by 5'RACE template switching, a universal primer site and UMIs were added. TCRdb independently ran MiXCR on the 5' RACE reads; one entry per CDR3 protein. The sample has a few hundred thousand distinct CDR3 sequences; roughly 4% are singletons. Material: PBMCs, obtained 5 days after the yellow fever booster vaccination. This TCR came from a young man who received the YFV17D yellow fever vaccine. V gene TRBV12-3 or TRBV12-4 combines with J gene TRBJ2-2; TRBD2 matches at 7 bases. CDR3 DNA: TGTGCCAGCAGCCCTACTAGCGACGGGGAGCTGTTTTTT. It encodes CASSPTSDGELFF.